This T cell receptor beta chain was found in a study of blood T cell repertoires in COVID-19. Across the study: Samples taken during acute and convalescent COVID-19 were collected in the United States, Italy and Spain. Sample material is recorded as cDNA or gDNA derived from T cells, B-cell-depleted T cells, or PBMCs.

Participant reports of clinical history set cohort assignment. The method was immunoSEQ multiplex PCR; TCRdb's version includes in-frame clones alone and lacks a portion of them. The table has about 120,000 clones, roughly 84% seen once. V lost 2 bases and J lost 0, with 9 bases in between. Germline V lookup: CDR1 SEHNR, CDR2 FQNEAQ (reference sequence). This CDR3 has 15 amino acids. The sequence came from a woman aged 25 to 39 who had recovered from COVID-19. Sequencing was carried out using PBMCs or T cells enriched from blood (not recorded which). The V and J genes are TRBV7-9 and TRBJ2-3, with D hard to call. CDR3 loop: CASSLLGASTDTQYF. In nucleotides, the CDR3 is TGTGCCAGCAGCTTATTGGGCGCTAGCACAGATACGCAGTATTTT.